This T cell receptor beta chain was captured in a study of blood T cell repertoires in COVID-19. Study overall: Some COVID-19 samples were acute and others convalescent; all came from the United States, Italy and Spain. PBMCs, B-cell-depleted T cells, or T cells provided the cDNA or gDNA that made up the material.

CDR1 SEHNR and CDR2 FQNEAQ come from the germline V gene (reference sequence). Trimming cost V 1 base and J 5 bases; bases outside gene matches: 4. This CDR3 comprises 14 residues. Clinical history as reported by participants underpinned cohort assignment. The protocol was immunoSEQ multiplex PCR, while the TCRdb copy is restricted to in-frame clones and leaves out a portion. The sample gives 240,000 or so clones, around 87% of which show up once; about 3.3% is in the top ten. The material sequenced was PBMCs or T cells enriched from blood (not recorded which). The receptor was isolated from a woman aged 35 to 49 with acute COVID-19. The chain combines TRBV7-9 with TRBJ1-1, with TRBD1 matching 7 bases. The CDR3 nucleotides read TGTGCCAGCAGCTTAGAAGGGGGCGGGACTGAAGCTTTCTTT. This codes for CASSLEGGGTEAFF.